This is a list of T cell receptor beta chains from one sample in a study of beta chain features in type 1 diabetes. Here immunoSEQ multiplex PCR was the method, and the copy in TCRdb shows in-frame clones only, minus some. In the table there are a few hundred thousand clones, roughly 13% of which are singletons. The specimen sequenced was naive CD4+ T cells from blood. These TCRs come from a man aged 25-40 years with type 1 diabetes. CDR3s include the opening cysteine and the closing phenylalanine or tryptophan. D genes are given only for firm matches. Rows give clone size only sometimes, using once, few, many, or a class for an expanded clone.

j_call d_call clone_size v_call cdr3_aa cdr3_nt
TRBJ1-2 NA few TRBV19 CASSNVGTYGYTF TGTGCCAGTAGTAATGTGGGGACATATGGCTACACCTTC
TRBJ2-7 TRBD2 few TRBV15 CATSRGTSGGEQYF TGTGCCACCAGCAGAGGTACTTCGGGGGGTGAGCAGTACTTC
TRBJ1-1 TRBD1 few TRBV5-1 CASSGGQGMNTEAFF TGCGCCAGCAGCGGCGGACAGGGCATGAACACTGAAGCTTTCTTT
TRBJ2-1 TRBD2 few TRBV14 CASSLRDYGSHEQFF TGTGCCAGCAGCCTCCGGGACTATGGTAGCCATGAGCAGTTCTTC
TRBJ2-7 NA few TRBV11-2 CASSSGLTAYEQYF TGTGCCAGCAGCTCGGGACTTACGGCCTACGAGCAGTACTTC
TRBJ2-2 NA NA TRBV28 CASSAPPGNTGELFF TGTGCCAGCAGTGCCCCGCCGGGGAACACCGGGGAGCTGTTTTTT
TRBJ2-1 NA NA TRBV5-6 CASSKGQSLGYNEQFF TGTGCCAGCAGCAAAGGACAGTCCCTCGGCTACAATGAGCAGTTCTTC
TRBJ1-2 TRBD1 NA TRBV4-2 CASSPHKSTGGKVSYGYTF TGTGCCAGCAGCCCACATAAAAGCACAGGGGGCAAGGTTAGCTATGGCTACACCTTC
TRBJ2-2 NA NA TRBV9 CASSVGISGYTGELFF TGTGCCAGCAGCGTAGGAATTAGCGGATACACCGGGGAGCTGTTTTTT
TRBJ1-2 TRBD1 NA TRBV29-1 CSVGRQGTGIGYTF TGCAGCGTAGGACGACAGGGGACGGGTATTGGCTACACCTTC
TRBJ2-7 NA NA TRBV20-1 CSALAFIEQYF TGCAGTGCCCTGGCCTTTATCGAGCAGTACTTC
TRBJ2-7 TRBD1 NA TRBV9 CASSVGDRDYEQYF TGTGCCAGCAGCGTAGGGGACAGGGACTACGAGCAGTACTTC
TRBJ2-6 NA NA TRBV30 CAWSKPGQLSSGANVLTF TGTGCCTGGAGTAAGCCGGGACAACTAAGCTCTGGGGCCAACGTCCTGACTTTC
TRBJ2-2 TRBD2 NA TRBV19 CASTVSPGLSFTGELFF TGTGCCAGTACCGTATCTCCGGGACTATCGTTCACCGGGGAGCTGTTTTTT
TRBJ1-5 TRBD1 NA TRBV11-2 CASSLGRGRHRGGEPQHF TGTGCCAGCAGCTTAGGCCGGGGTCGGCACAGGGGCGGGGAGCCCCAGCATTTT
TRBJ2-7 TRBD1 once TRBV5-6 CASSFRGLDGEQYF TGTGCCAGCAGCTTCAGGGGGCTTGACGGCGAGCAGTACTTC
TRBJ2-5 TRBD1 few TRBV28 CASRTDRDRGQETQYF TGTGCCAGCAGGACTGATCGGGACAGGGGACAAGAGACCCAGTACTTC
TRBJ2-7 NA NA TRBV15 CATSRAGEGYEQYF TGTGCCACCAGCAGAGCGGGAGAGGGTTACGAGCAGTACTTC
TRBJ2-3 NA NA TRBV7-9 CASSFSGSTDTQYF TGTGCCAGCAGCTTTAGCGGAAGCACAGATACGCAGTATTTT
TRBJ1-2 TRBD1 NA TRBV5-1 CASSQTGQGNYGYTF TGCGCCAGCAGCCAAACGGGACAGGGCAACTATGGCTACACCTTC
TRBJ2-1 TRBD2 NA TRBV7-2 CASSPARVAGEQFF TGTGCCAGCAGCCCCGCAAGGGTAGCGGGAGAGCAGTTCTTC
TRBJ1-2 NA NA TRBV6-1 CASADGGASYGYTF TGTGCCAGCGCGGATGGGGGCGCGAGCTATGGCTACACCTTC
TRBJ2-1 NA NA TRBV7-9 CASSLYRGGNEQFF TGTGCCAGCAGCTTATATCGGGGTGGCAATGAGCAGTTCTTC
TRBJ2-7 NA few TRBV6-5 CASSYGAGQASYEQYF TGTGCCAGCAGTTACGGAGCGGGTCAAGCCTCCTACGAGCAGTACTTC
TRBJ1-2 NA NA TRBV2 CASSGTTPFNYGYTF TGTGCCAGCTCCGGGACTACGCCCTTTAACTATGGCTACACCTTC
TRBJ2-5 TRBD1 few TRBV5-1 CASSFDRVETQYF TGCGCCAGCAGCTTTGACAGGGTTGAGACCCAGTACTTC
TRBJ2-7 NA NA TRBV9 CASSVDVGRSDEQYF TGTGCCAGCAGCGTAGATGTCGGGAGAAGCGACGAGCAGTACTTC
TRBJ2-5 TRBD1 few TRBV9 CASSVDRGRQETQYF TGTGCCAGCAGCGTGGACAGGGGGCGGCAAGAGACCCAGTACTTC
TRBJ2-3 TRBD1 NA TRBV27 CASSSADRVTDTQYF TGTGCCAGCAGTTCAGCGGACAGGGTAACAGATACGCAGTATTTT
TRBJ2-1 NA NA TRBV20-1 CSGGSYNEQFF TGCAGTGGCGGCTCCTACAATGAGCAGTTCTTC
TRBJ2-7 NA NA TRBV6-7 CASIQATCTYEQYF TGTGCCAGCATTCAAGCCACCTGCACCTACGAGCAGTACTTC
TRBJ2-1 TRBD2 NA TRBV5-1 CASSLVGGSAHNEQFF TGCGCCAGCAGCTTGGTGGGCGGGAGCGCCCACAATGAGCAGTTCTTC
TRBJ1-2 NA few TRBV18 CASSAGDSYGYTF TGTGCCAGCTCGGCGGGAGACTCCTATGGCTACACCTTC
TRBJ2-1 TRBD2 NA TRBV4-1 CASSRGLGGGQFF TGCGCCAGCAGCCGGGGACTCGGGGGGGGGCAGTTCTTC
TRBJ2-2 TRBD1 NA TRBV5-1 CASSPGTANTGELFF TGCGCCAGCAGCCCGGGGACAGCGAACACCGGGGAGCTGTTTTTT
TRBJ1-4 NA NA TRBV4-3 CASSQDRGEATNEKLFF TGCGCCAGCAGCCAAGATCGCGGGGAGGCAACTAATGAAAAACTGTTTTTT